Included here is one T cell receptor (beta chain) sequence, with context. Germline CDR1 reads SGHTA; CDR2 reads FQGNSA. This CDR3 region has 15 residues. Trimming shortened V by 5 bases and J by 7 bases, and 17 bases separated the two germline ends. This record comes from a study of T cells in localized non-small cell lung cancer. Some clones are missing from TCRdb's copy, which holds only in-frame ones; the method was immunoSEQ multiplex PCR. The sample yields under 65,000 clones, 85% to 90% seen once. Sequencing was performed on peripheral blood, taken before any cancer treatment. The TCR sequence derives from a man aged 40 to 75 with stage I squamous cell lung carcinoma. This chain connects TRBV7-2 to TRBJ1-4; possible D gene TRBD1, 5 bases. The CDR3 protein is CASSPEWGPVEKLFF. CDR3 nucleotides: TGTGCCAGCAGCCCCGAGTGGGGCCCGGTTGAAAAACTGTTTTTT.